The rows below give T cell receptor beta chains drawn from one sample of a study of blood T cell repertoires in COVID-19. The repertoire was sequenced with immunoSEQ multiplex PCR; TCRdb's copy has only in-frame clones and lacks some. The sample yields 40,000 or so clones, around 83% seen once. Sequencing input: peripheral blood. All receptors come from a man in his 60s with acute or convalescent COVID-19. CDR3s include the opening cysteine and the closing phenylalanine or tryptophan. A D gene is named only where the DNA matches it firmly. Only part of the rows carry a size: once, few, many, or a class if the clone is expanded.

D gene	J gene	clone size	V gene	CDR3 protein	CDR3 DNA
TRBD1	TRBJ1-1	once	TRBV6-5	CASTLQGVRNTEAFF	TGTGCCAGCACCCTCCAGGGGGTTAGGAACACTGAAGCTTTCTTT
NA	TRBJ1-1	NA	TRBV21-1	CARGGLGTEAFF	TGTGCCAGGGGAGGATTGGGCACTGAAGCTTTCTTT
NA	TRBJ2-1	once	TRBV11-2	CASSLGFADTGEQFF	TGTGCCAGCAGCTTAGGGTTTGCGGATACTGGTGAGCAGTTCTTC
NA	TRBJ1-3	NA	TRBV30	CAWSDQARGNTIYF	TGTGCCTGGAGCGACCAGGCCCGAGGAAACACCATATATTTT
NA	TRBJ1-3	NA	TRBV10-3	CAISGQPNSGNTIYF	TGTGCCATCAGTGGCCAACCTAACTCTGGAAACACCATATATTTT
NA	TRBJ1-1	NA	TRBV3-1/TRBV3-2	CASSPFRRENTEAFF	TGTGCCAGCAGCCCCTTTCGACGGGAGAACACTGAAGCTTTCTTT
NA	TRBJ2-7	NA	TRBV5-1	CASSSGWYEQYF	TGCGCCAGCAGCTCGGGGTGGTACGAGCAGTACTTC
TRBD2	TRBJ2-7	once	TRBV28	CASSGGTSGFLRYEQYF	TGTGCCAGCAGTGGGGGGACTAGCGGGTTTCTTCGCTACGAGCAGTACTTC
TRBD1	TRBJ2-2	NA	TRBV5-1	CASSFDRVTGELFF	TGCGCCAGCAGCTTCGACAGGGTCACCGGGGAGCTGTTTTTT
TRBD1	TRBJ1-2	once	TRBV11-2	CASSLEAGGIGNTF	TGTGCCAGCAGCTTAGAAGCAGGGGGAATAGGGAACACCTTC
TRBD2	TRBJ2-5	NA	TRBV11-2	CASSLPGSGRSETQYF	TGTGCCAGCAGCTTACCGGGTAGCGGGAGGTCTGAGACCCAGTACTTC
NA	TRBJ2-2	NA	TRBV5-1	CASSPSRVQELFF	TGCGCCAGCAGCCCGTCCCGGGTCCAGGAGCTGTTTTTT
TRBD2	TRBJ2-3	NA	TRBV15	CATSSGLAGRTDTQYF	TGTGCCACCAGCAGCGGACTAGCGGGACGCACAGATACGCAGTATTTT
NA	TRBJ2-2	NA	TRBV28	CASSTQWGVKTGELFF	TGTGCCAGCAGCACCCAGTGGGGGGTAAAGACCGGGGAGCTGTTTTTT
NA	TRBJ2-1	NA	TRBV12-3/TRBV12-4	CASSLAQGLREFF	TGTGCCAGCAGTTTAGCGCAGGGGCTGAGGGAGTTCTTC
NA	TRBJ2-7	NA	TRBV7-2	CASSLVPTPSYEQYF	TGTGCCAGCAGCTTAGTACCCACACCTTCCTACGAGCAGTACTTC
TRBD2	TRBJ2-1	once	TRBV7-3	CASAAGVSYNEQFF	TGTGCCAGCGCGGCGGGGGTTTCCTACAATGAGCAGTTCTTC
NA	TRBJ1-1	once	TRBV5-6	CASSPRGTMNTEAFF	TGTGCCAGCAGCCCTCGTGGGACAATGAACACTGAAGCTTTCTTT
NA	TRBJ1-2	NA	TRBV7-2	CASSLAGRSGGGYTF	TGTGCCAGCAGCTTAGCTGGTCGTAGCGGGGGCGGCTACACCTTC
NA	TRBJ2-1	NA	TRBV7-2	CASSADRRSHNEQFF	TGTGCCAGCAGCGCTGACAGAAGATCTCACAATGAGCAGTTCTTC
TRBD2	TRBJ2-3	NA	TRBV27	CASSLSRLAGTPDTQYF	TGTGCCAGCAGTTTATCGAGGCTAGCGGGAACTCCAGATACGCAGTATTTT
TRBD2	TRBJ2-5	few	TRBV24-1	CATSDIAGDQETQYF	TGTGCCACCAGTGACATAGCGGGGGATCAAGAGACCCAGTACTTC
TRBD1	TRBJ1-2	NA	TRBV19	CASRGQTNYGYTF	TGTGCCAGCCGGGGACAGACTAACTATGGCTACACCTTC
TRBD2	TRBJ2-5	once	TRBV9	CASSPTTSGRGETQYF	TGTGCCAGCAGCCCTACGACTAGCGGGAGAGGGGAGACCCAGTACTTC
NA	TRBJ1-5	NA	TRBV18	CASSPGQRNQPQHF	TGTGCCAGCTCACCGGGACAAAGAAATCAGCCCCAGCATTTT
TRBD2	TRBJ2-3	few	TRBV4-3	CASSQDSAGGFSTDTQYF	TGCGCCAGCAGCCAAGATTCGGCGGGGGGCTTTAGCACAGATACGCAGTATTTT
TRBD1	TRBJ2-7	once	TRBV5-1	CASRGQSYEQYF	TGCGCCAGCAGGGGACAGAGCTACGAGCAGTACTTC
NA	TRBJ2-1	NA	TRBV5-4	CASSLILGSYNEQFF	TGTGCCAGCAGCTTGATCCTCGGCTCCTACAATGAGCAGTTCTTC
TRBD1	TRBJ1-2	NA	TRBV6-5	CASSITGDIRYGYTF	TGTGCCAGCAGTATAACAGGGGATATACGGTATGGCTACACCTTC
TRBD2	TRBJ2-3	NA	TRBV7-3	CASSATSGGARNTQYF	TGTGCCAGCAGCGCGACTAGCGGGGGGGCTCGAAATACGCAGTATTTT
TRBD1	TRBJ1-5	NA	TRBV18	CASSPGTAYNQPQHF	TGTGCCAGCTCACCAGGGACAGCTTATAATCAGCCCCAGCATTTT
TRBD1	TRBJ1-1	NA	TRBV30	CAWSTGQGLFDTEAFF	TGTGCCTGGAGTACCGGACAGGGCTTGTTCGACACTGAAGCTTTCTTT
TRBD1	TRBJ2-2	once	TRBV28	CAVLRDRGPGELFF	TGTGCCGTCCTCCGCGACAGGGGACCCGGGGAGCTGTTTTTT
TRBD2	TRBJ2-3	NA	TRBV12-5	CASGTGTNTDTQYF	TGTGCTAGTGGTACCGGGACTAACACAGATACGCAGTATTTT
NA	TRBJ2-5	NA	TRBV11-2	CASSMTGFQETQYF	TGTGCCAGCAGCATGACAGGATTCCAAGAGACCCAGTACTTC
NA	TRBJ2-3	NA	TRBV19	CASSIQGIGTDTQYF	TGTGCCAGTAGTATACAGGGGATCGGCACAGATACGCAGTATTTT
NA	TRBJ2-3	NA	TRBV2	CASSEGGVTRGDTQYF	TGTGCCAGCAGTGAAGGGGGGGTTACACGGGGAGATACGCAGTATTTT
NA	TRBJ2-2	NA	TRBV19	CASRRPANTGELFF	TGTGCCAGTAGGCGGCCAGCCAACACCGGGGAGCTGTTTTTT
NA	TRBJ1-5	few	TRBV25-1	CASSVTQSGPQHF	TGTGCCAGCAGTGTGACACAGTCTGGGCCCCAGCATTTT
TRBD1	TRBJ1-2	NA	TRBV11-2	CASSLERTGNGYTF	TGTGCCAGCAGCTTAGAGAGGACAGGGAACGGCTACACCTTC
NA	TRBJ2-3	NA	TRBV10-3	CAISESQAGYTDTQYF	TGTGCCATCAGTGAGTCACAGGCGGGGTACACAGATACGCAGTATTTT
TRBD1	TRBJ1-1	NA	TRBV6-5	CASSYVGQGPNTEAFF	TGTGCCAGCAGTTACGTGGGACAGGGGCCGAACACTGAAGCTTTCTTT
NA	TRBJ1-3	NA	TRBV7-9	CASSLRELNSGNTIYF	TGTGCCAGCAGCTTACGAGAGCTTAACTCTGGAAACACCATATATTTT
TRBD2	TRBJ2-3	NA	TRBV6-5	CASRDLAGGDTQYF	TGTGCCAGCAGAGACCTAGCGGGAGGAGATACGCAGTATTTT
NA	TRBJ1-2	NA	TRBV18	CASSPGGGYGYTF	TGTGCCAGCTCCCCGGGTGGAGGCTATGGCTACACCTTC
TRBD2	TRBJ2-5	NA	TRBV19	CASSTPGSGSGKTQYF	TGTGCCAGTAGTACCCCAGGTAGCGGGAGCGGAAAGACCCAGTACTTC
TRBD1	TRBJ2-3	NA	TRBV10-3	CAARQGSDTQYF	TGTGCCGCCCGACAGGGGTCAGATACGCAGTATTTT
NA	TRBJ2-1	NA	TRBV3-1/TRBV3-2	CASSRRGYNEQFF	TGTGCCAGCAGCCGGCGAGGGTACAATGAGCAGTTCTTC
NA	TRBJ1-3	few	TRBV5-1	CASSTGGAGNTIYF	TGCGCCAGCAGCACTGGGGGGGCTGGAAACACCATATATTTT
TRBD2	TRBJ2-1	NA	TRBV5-1	CASSLGSGRDEQFF	TGCGCCAGCAGCTTGGGTAGCGGGAGGGATGAGCAGTTCTTC
NA	TRBJ2-5	NA	TRBV5-4	CASSLAGIGETQYF	TGTGCCAGCAGCTTGGCCGGAATCGGGGAGACCCAGTACTTC
TRBD2	TRBJ2-5	NA	TRBV7-8	CASSPTRLAGETQYF	TGTGCCAGCAGCCCCACCCGACTAGCGGGGGAGACCCAGTACTTC
NA	TRBJ2-7	NA	TRBV18	CASSPTPSEQYF	TGTGCCAGCTCACCAACTCCTTCCGAGCAGTACTTC
TRBD1	TRBJ1-1	few	TRBV5-1	CASSLPGGRDTEAFF	TGCGCCAGCAGCTTACCAGGGGGCAGGGACACTGAAGCTTTCTTT
NA	TRBJ1-1	NA	TRBV18	CASSLGGDTEAFF	TGTGCCAGCTCACTTGGGGGGGATACTGAAGCTTTCTTT